Below, 3 T cell receptor beta chains from the same sample are listed, as sequenced in a study of control samples from healthy donors and cancer patients. Assay used: immunoSEQ multiplex PCR; TCRdb lists only in-frame clones, some missing. Of 250,000 to 300,000 clones in the sample, more than 65% were seen once. Sequences were obtained from PBMCs. The origin of the receptors is a woman aged 55-69 years with lung cancer.

J is TRBJ1-3 and V is TRBV14; D ambiguous. This CDR3 contains 13 residues. With 0 bases removed from V and 11 bases from J, the gap between germline ends came to 11 bases. Germline CDR1 and CDR2: SGHDN and FVKESK. The CDR3 loop reads CASSQDRLTAIYF. CDR3 nucleotides: TGTGCCAGCAGCCAAGATCGTTTAACAGCCATATATTTT.

In the case of this clone: A junction end diverges from the germline sequence, so it may reflect a read error. V and J are TRBV24-1 and TRBJ2-7; D might be TRBD2 (6 bases). There are 12 residues in the CDR3. CDR1 and CDR2 from the germline V gene are KGHDR and SFDVKD. The CDR3 coding sequence is TGTGCCACCAGTGATTCAGGGAGGTCGGTGAACTTC. This codes for CATSDSGRSVNF.

The chain joins TRBV30 to TRBJ2-7; 10 bases align to TRBD2. CDR3 length equals 14 residues. V was clipped by 0 bases and J by 6 bases; unmatched bases: 5. Germline CDR1 GTSNPN, CDR2 SVGIG (reference sequence). The CDR3 loop is CAWSVLAGVGEQYF. The CDR3 DNA sequence: TGTGCCTGGAGTGTGCTAGCGGGAGTGGGCGAGCAGTACTTC.